The 7 T cell receptor beta chains listed next were all sequenced from one sample in a study of a mutant IDH1 vaccine in newly diagnosed glioma. TCRdb's table, derived via immunoSEQ multiplex PCR, lists solely in-frame clones and lacks some. The table includes around 54,000 clones, over 80% detected once. Time point denoted: week 47, end of study. Doses consisted of 300 ug of mutant IDH1 20-mer peptide each, paired with topical imiquimod. Their antigens are not known. This specimen was PBMCs, taken from a glioma patient whose treatment included an IDH1 peptide vaccine. All receptors derive from a woman in her 50s with glioma.

J is TRBJ1-2 and V is TRBV7-3; D not certain. Germline-derived CDR1 and CDR2 are SGHTA and FQGTGA. V was shortened by 4 bases and J by 0 bases, with 12 bases between the two germline ends. This CDR3 spans 15 amino acids. CDR3 coding DNA: TGTGCCAGCAGCTCCCGACGGAACGCTAACTATGGCTACACCTTC. As protein: CASSSRRNANYGYTF.

The V and J genes are TRBV7-9 and TRBJ1-2, with a tentative D call TRBD1 (5 bases). Trimming left V 5 bases short and J 4 bases short, with 17 bases between. Germline V gene sequence: CDR1 SEHNR, CDR2 FQNEAQ (reference sequence). The CDR3 totals 15 residues. CDR3 residues: CASSPPGLLRYGYTF. Written as DNA, the CDR3 is TGTGCCAGCAGCCCACCGGGACTTCTACGCTATGGCTACACCTTC.

V usage is TRBV7-2 and J usage is TRBJ1-2; 9 bases fit TRBD1. The CDR3 runs to 15 residues. V trimming: 3 bases; J trimming: 2 bases; junction bases outside the gene matches: 4. Germline CDR1 SGHTA, CDR2 FQGNSA. The CDR3 loop reads CASSLTGQGNYGYTF. The CDR3, as DNA: TGTGCCAGCAGCTTGACGGGACAGGGAAACTATGGCTACACCTTC.

This clone was detected only a few times. The CDR3 coding sequence is TGCGCCAGCGAAACGCCGGGCTACAATGAGCAGTTCTTC. Encoded protein: CASETPGYNEQFF. V and J are TRBV5-1 and TRBJ2-1, with unresolved D. The length of the CDR3 is 13 residues. Trimming pared 7 bases from V and 3 bases from J, leaving 11 bases between. Germline V gene data show CDR1 as SGHRS and CDR2 as YFSETQ.

The V call is TRBV10-1, the J call TRBJ1-1, with D unresolved. Germline V gene data show CDR1 as WNHNN and CDR2 as SYGVQD (reference sequence). The CDR3 is 13 amino acids. V lost 0 bases and J lost 10, with 12 bases in between. Written as DNA, the CDR3 is TGCGCCAGCAGTGAGTCCTTAGGGAGCAGAGCTTTCTTT. Translation: CASSESLGSRAFF.

The CDR3 is CASSLAGGGNYGYTF. For the CDR3, the DNA is TGCGCCAGCAGCTTGGCAGGGGGAGGGAACTATGGCTACACCTTC. The chain couples TRBV5-1 to TRBJ1-2, with TRBD1 identical over 7 bases. The CDR3 spans 15 residues. Trimming removed 0 bases from V and 2 bases from J; junction bases left unmatched: 4. Germline CDR1 reads SGHRS; CDR2 reads YFSETQ.

The CDR3 DNA reads as TGTGCCACGACGGACACTAGCAATCAGCCCCAGCATTTT. It codes for CATTDTSNQPQHF. V usage is TRBV19 and J usage is TRBJ1-5; tentative D call: TRBD1 (5 bases). V lost 10 bases, J lost 0 bases, and 10 bases lay in between. There are 13 residues in the CDR3. CDR1 and CDR2 from the germline V gene are LNHDA and SQIVND (reference sequence).